This T cell receptor beta chain was identified in a study of blood T cell repertoires in COVID-19. Study details: The United States, Italy and Spain provided the acute and convalescent COVID-19 samples.

The authors' processing: By means of reference gene primer amplification, nucleated cell counts were estimated. Profiling relied on immunoSEQ multiplex PCR, and the TCRdb table lists in-frame clones only, not all of them. Clonal size and the V and J genes are those of that table, whereas D and trimming came from the DNA. Among about 200,000 clones listed, over 70% were seen once. The CDR3 loop spans 15 amino acids. Trimming cost V 4 bases and J 5 bases; bases outside gene matches: 5. From germline, CDR1 is ENHRY and CDR2 SYGVKD. This sequence was found in a woman older than 75 with acute or convalescent COVID-19. This chain connects TRBV10-3 to TRBJ2-2, with 9 bases lining up with TRBD2. Sequenced input: peripheral blood. This CDR3 is CAISATGLATGELFF. In DNA, the CDR3 is TGTGCCATCAGTGCCACGGGACTAGCAACCGGGGAGCTGTTTTTT.